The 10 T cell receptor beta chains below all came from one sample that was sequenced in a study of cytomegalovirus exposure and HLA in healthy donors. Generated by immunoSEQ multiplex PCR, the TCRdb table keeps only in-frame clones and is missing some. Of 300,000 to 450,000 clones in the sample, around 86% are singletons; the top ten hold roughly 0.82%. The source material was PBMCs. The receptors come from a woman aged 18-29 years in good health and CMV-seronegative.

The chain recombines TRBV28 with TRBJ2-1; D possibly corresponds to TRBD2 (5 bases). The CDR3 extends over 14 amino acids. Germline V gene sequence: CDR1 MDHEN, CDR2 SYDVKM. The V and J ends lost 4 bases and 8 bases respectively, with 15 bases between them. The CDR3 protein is CASSSLRARDEQFF. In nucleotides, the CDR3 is TGTGCCAGCAGTTCCCTGAGGGCTCGGGATGAGCAGTTCTTC.

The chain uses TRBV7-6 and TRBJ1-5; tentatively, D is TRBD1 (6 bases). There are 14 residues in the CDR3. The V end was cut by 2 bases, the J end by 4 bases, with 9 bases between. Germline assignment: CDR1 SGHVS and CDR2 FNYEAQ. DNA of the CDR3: TGTGCCAGCAGCTTAAATACAGGGAATCAGCCCCAGCATTTT. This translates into CASSLNTGNQPQHF.

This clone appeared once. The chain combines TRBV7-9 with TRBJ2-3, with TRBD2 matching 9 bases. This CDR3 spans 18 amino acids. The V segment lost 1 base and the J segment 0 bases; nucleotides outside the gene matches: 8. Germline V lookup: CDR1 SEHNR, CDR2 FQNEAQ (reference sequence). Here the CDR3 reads CASSLGSSTSGSTDTQYF. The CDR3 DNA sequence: TGTGCCAGCAGCTTAGGTTCCTCGACTAGCGGTAGCACAGATACGCAGTATTTT.

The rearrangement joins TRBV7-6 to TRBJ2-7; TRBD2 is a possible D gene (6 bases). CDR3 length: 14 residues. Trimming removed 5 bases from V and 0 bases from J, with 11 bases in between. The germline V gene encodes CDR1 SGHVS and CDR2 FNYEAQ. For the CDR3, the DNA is TGTGCCAGCAGCATCCTAGCGAACTCCTACGAGCAGTACTTC. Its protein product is CASSILANSYEQYF.

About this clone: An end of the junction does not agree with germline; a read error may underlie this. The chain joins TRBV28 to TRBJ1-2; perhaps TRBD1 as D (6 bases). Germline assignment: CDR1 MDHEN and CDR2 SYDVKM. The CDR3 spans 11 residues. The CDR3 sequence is CASSSGQKSSF. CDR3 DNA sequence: TGTGCCAGCAGTTCCGGACAGAAGAGCTCATTC.

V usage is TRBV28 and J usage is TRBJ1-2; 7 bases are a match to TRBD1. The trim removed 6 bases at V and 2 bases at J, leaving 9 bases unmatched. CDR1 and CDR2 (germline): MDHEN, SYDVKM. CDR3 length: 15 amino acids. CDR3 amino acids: CASRIDPGQNYGYTF. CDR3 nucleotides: TGTGCCAGCAGGATCGATCCGGGACAGAACTATGGCTACACCTTC.

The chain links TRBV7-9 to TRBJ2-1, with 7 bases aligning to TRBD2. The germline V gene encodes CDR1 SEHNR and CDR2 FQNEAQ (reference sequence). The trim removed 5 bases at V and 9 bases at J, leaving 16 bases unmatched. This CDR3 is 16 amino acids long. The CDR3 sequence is CASSPRGGIGVGEQFF. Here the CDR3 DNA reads TGTGCCAGCAGCCCCCGCGGGGGTATCGGGGTTGGTGAGCAGTTCTTC.

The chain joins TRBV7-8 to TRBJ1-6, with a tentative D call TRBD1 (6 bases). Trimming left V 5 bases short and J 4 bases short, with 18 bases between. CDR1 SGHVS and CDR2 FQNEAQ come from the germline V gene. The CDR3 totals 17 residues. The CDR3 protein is CASSPKPRGGYNSPLHF. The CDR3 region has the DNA TGTGCCAGCAGCCCTAAACCCCGAGGGGGATATAATTCACCCCTCCACTTT.

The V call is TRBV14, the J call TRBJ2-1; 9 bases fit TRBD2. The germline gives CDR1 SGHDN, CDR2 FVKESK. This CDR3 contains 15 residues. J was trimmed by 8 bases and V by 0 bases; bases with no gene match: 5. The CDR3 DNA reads TGTGCCAGCAGCCAAGATGCGGGGGGGGTCGATGAGCAGTTCTTC. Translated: CASSQDAGGVDEQFF.

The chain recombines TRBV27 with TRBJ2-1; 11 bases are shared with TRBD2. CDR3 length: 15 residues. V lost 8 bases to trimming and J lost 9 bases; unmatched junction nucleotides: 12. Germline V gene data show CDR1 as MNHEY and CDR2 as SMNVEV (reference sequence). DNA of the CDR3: TGTGCCAGCGCCCGTCCTAGCGGGAGGTCCGTTGAGCAGTTCTTC. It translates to CASARPSGRSVEQFF.